This T cell receptor (beta chain) was identified during a study of molecular identifiers for immune sequencing clone quantification. Study-level results: Barcodes shared by identical TCR molecules could lead to underestimated sizes of highly expanded clones.

Remarks on this clonotype: Its antigen is unidentified.

Bulk TCR library preparation followed previously described methods with listed TCR primers. TCRdb fed the PCR reads into MiXCR, producing one record per CDR3 protein. The repertoire holds roughly 630,000 distinct CDR3 sequences, with about 25% as singletons. This CDR3 has 15 amino acids. Germline V gives CDR1 SGHAT, CDR2 FQNNGV. V gave up 5 bases and J gave up 0 bases, with 11 bases separating them. The clonotype was recovered from a human donor in good health. Some libraries in this study had Jurkat cell RNA spiked in. The V and J genes are TRBV11-2 and TRBJ2-1; D is undetermined. Material: naive CD8+ T cells from blood, with Jurkat cell RNA spiked in. Subset reported: FACS-sorted CD8+CD4-CCR7+CD45RA+ naive T cells. The CDR3 here is CASSPHSSSYNEQFF. Written as DNA, the CDR3 is TGTGCCAGCAGCCCACATTCGAGCTCCTACAATGAGCAGTTCTTC.